This passage covers 3 T cell receptor beta chains from one sample sequenced in a study of Ad26.COV2.S vaccination and SARS-CoV-2 variants. Using immunoSEQ multiplex PCR, the repertoire was profiled, and TCRdb retains in-frame clones only, with some absent. The profile shows 450,000 to 550,000 clones, roughly 87% of them singletons. Treatment meaning: some 20 received Ad26.COV2.S at low or high dose, single or two shots; about 5 received placebo; per-sample allocation not given. Samples were taken on day 63 after the first vaccine or placebo injection. Here the sequenced sample was peripheral blood, taken in a trial of Ad26.COV2.S vaccine versus placebo. The receptors come from a person aged 18 to 65 who received the Ad26.COV2.S COVID-19 vaccine or a placebo.

Concerning this clone: Other nucleotide sequences from this sample produce the same CDR3. The J gene is TRBJ2-7, the V gene TRBV7-2; perhaps TRBD2 as D (6 bases). Trimming shortened V by 5 bases and J by 0 bases, and 17 bases separated the two germline ends. CDR1 and CDR2 (germline): SGHTA, FQGNSA. The CDR3 has 16 residues. The CDR3 sequence is CASSARDSGYSYEQYF. CDR3 nucleotides: TGTGCCAGCAGCGCCAGGGATAGCGGATACTCCTACGAGCAGTACTTC.

The CDR3 region is CATGLAGQETQYF. The CDR3 region has the DNA TGTGCCACAGGACTAGCGGGACAAGAGACCCAGTACTTC. The chain joins TRBV11-2 to TRBJ2-5; 12 positions match TRBD2. V lost 10 bases to trimming and J lost 2 bases; unmatched junction nucleotides: 2. The CDR3 spans 13 residues. CDR1 and CDR2 (germline): SGHAT, FQNNGV.

This rearrangement joins TRBV7-9 to TRBJ2-1, with 7 nucleotides matching TRBD2. Germline CDR1 and CDR2: SEHNR and FQNEAQ (reference sequence). There are 14 residues in the CDR3. V trimming: 6 bases; J trimming: 4 bases; junction bases outside the gene matches: 6. The CDR3 loop is CASRREGQYNEQFF. The CDR3 bases are TGTGCCAGCAGAAGGGAGGGCCAATACAATGAGCAGTTCTTC. Variable domain in full (rest from reference TRBV7-9 and TRBJ2-1): DTGVSQNPRHKITKRGQNVTFRCDPISEHNRLYWYRQTLGQGPEFLTYFQNEAQLEKSRLLSDRFSAERPKGSFSTLEIQRTEQGDSAMYLCASRREGQYNEQFFGPGTRLTVL.